A selection of T cell receptor beta chains follows, all from one sample in a study of blood T cell repertoires in COVID-19. Assay: immunoSEQ multiplex PCR; the TCRdb copy retains only in-frame clones and omits some. The sample has about 60,000 clones; 75% to 90% are singletons. Sequenced input: peripheral blood. The receptors were gathered from a human donor with acute or convalescent COVID-19. The donor label of this sample is uncertain. CDR3s include the opening cysteine and the closing phenylalanine or tryptophan. A D gene is named only where the DNA matches it firmly. Clone sizes are given selectively: once, few, many, or a class where the clone is expanded.

v_call	j_call	d_call	clone_size	cdr3_aa	cdr3_nt
TRBV10-3	TRBJ1-2	TRBD1	NA	CAIRGQGHGYTF	TGTGCCATCAGGGGACAGGGGCATGGCTACACCTTC
TRBV29-1	TRBJ2-1	NA	NA	CSVERQHNEQFF	TGCAGCGTTGAGCGACAGCACAATGAGCAGTTCTTC
TRBV28	TRBJ1-2	TRBD1	NA	CASSPPRDRGEGYTF	TGTGCCAGCAGCCCACCCAGGGACAGGGGTGAGGGCTACACCTTC
TRBV11-2	TRBJ2-1	TRBD2	NA	CASSHGGGNEQFF	TGTGCCAGCAGCCATGGGGGGGGAAATGAGCAGTTCTTC
TRBV5-4	TRBJ2-1	TRBD2	once	CASNLQREANEQFF	TGTGCCAGCAATCTTCAGCGGGAGGCTAATGAGCAGTTCTTC
TRBV16	TRBJ1-1	NA	NA	CASSQWTDSGTEAFF	TGTGCCAGCAGCCAATGGACCGATAGCGGCACTGAAGCTTTCTTT
TRBV29-1	TRBJ2-6	TRBD1	NA	CSVRDRGNYSGANVLTF	TGCAGCGTGCGGGACAGGGGCAATTACTCTGGGGCCAACGTCCTGACTTTC
TRBV5-1	TRBJ2-7	TRBD1	few	CASSANRGSYEQYF	TGCGCCAGCAGCGCTAACAGGGGTTCCTACGAGCAGTACTTC
TRBV7-2	TRBJ2-1	TRBD2	NA	CASSLVAGGPGEQFF	TGTGCCAGCAGCTTGGTAGCGGGAGGGCCGGGGGAGCAGTTCTTC
TRBV7-9	TRBJ2-5	NA	NA	CASSILDGGLQETQYF	TGTGCCAGCAGCATCCTCGACGGGGGACTCCAAGAGACCCAGTACTTC
TRBV3-1/TRBV3-2	TRBJ1-2	TRBD1	NA	CASSPLTTGTGAPYGYTF	TGTGCCAGCAGCCCACTAACGACCGGGACAGGGGCTCCCTATGGCTACACCTTC
TRBV10-3	TRBJ2-3	NA	NA	CAISEAASGTDTQYF	TGTGCCATCAGTGAGGCCGCTAGCGGCACAGATACGCAGTATTTT
TRBV30	TRBJ2-3	NA	NA	CAWTGGQGRRSIF	TGTGCCTGGACGGGGGGCCAGGGGAGGCGCAGTATTTTT
TRBV19	TRBJ2-3	NA	once	CASRVVGGSTDTQYF	TGTGCCAGTCGAGTCGTGGGCGGGAGCACAGATACGCAGTATTTT
TRBV29-1	TRBJ2-5	TRBD1	NA	CSFTGGVTISETQYF	TGCAGCTTTACAGGGGGCGTTACGATTTCAGAGACCCAGTACTTC
TRBV18	TRBJ1-2	NA	NA	CASSLNAEYGYTF	TGTGCCAGCTCACTAAACGCAGAATATGGCTACACCTTC